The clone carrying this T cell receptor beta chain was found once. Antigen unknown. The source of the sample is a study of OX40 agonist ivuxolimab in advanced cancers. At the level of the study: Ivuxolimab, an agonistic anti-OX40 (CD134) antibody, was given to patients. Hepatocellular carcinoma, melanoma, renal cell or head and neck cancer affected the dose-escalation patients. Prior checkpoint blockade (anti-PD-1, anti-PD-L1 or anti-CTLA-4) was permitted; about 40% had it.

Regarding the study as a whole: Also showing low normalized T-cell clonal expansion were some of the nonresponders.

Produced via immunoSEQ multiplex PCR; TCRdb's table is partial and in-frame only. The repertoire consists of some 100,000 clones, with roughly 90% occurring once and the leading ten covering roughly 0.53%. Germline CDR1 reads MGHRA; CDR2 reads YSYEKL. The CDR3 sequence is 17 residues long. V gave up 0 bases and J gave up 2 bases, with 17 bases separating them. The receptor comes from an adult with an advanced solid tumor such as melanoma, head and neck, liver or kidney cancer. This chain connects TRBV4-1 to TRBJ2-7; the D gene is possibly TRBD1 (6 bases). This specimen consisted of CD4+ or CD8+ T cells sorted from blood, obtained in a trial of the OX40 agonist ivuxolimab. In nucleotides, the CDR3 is TGCGCCAGCAGCCAAGAACCCCTCAGACAGGCCCCCTACGAGCAGTACTTC. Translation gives CASSQEPLRQAPYEQYF.